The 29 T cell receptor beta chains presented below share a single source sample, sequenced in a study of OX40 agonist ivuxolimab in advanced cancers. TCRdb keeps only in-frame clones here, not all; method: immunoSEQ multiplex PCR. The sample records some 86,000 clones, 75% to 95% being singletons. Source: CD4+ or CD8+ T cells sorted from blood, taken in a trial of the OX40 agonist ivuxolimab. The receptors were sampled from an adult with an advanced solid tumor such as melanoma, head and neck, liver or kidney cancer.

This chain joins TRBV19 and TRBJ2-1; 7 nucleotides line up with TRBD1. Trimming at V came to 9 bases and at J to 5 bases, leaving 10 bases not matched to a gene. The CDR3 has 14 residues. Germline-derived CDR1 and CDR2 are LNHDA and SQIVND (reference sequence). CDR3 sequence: CASAQGLFDNEQFF. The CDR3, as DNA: TGTGCCAGCGCACAGGGGCTCTTTGACAATGAGCAGTTCTTC.

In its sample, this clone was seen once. CDR3 DNA: TGTGCCACCAGCAGGGAGGCCTCGAGGTGGAGTAATGAAAAACTGTTTTTT. It yields the protein CATSREASRWSNEKLFF. This chain links TRBV15 with TRBJ1-4, with unresolved D. The length of the CDR3 is 17 residues. V was clipped by 3 bases and J by 4 bases, with 18 bases between them. CDR1 LNHNV and CDR2 YYDKDF come from the germline V gene (reference sequence).

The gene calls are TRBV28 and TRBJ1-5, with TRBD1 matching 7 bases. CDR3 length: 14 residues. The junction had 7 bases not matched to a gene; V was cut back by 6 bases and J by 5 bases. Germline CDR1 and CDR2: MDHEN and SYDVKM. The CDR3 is CASRDTGDHQPQHF. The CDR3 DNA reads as TGTGCCAGCAGGGACACAGGGGATCATCAGCCCCAGCATTTT.

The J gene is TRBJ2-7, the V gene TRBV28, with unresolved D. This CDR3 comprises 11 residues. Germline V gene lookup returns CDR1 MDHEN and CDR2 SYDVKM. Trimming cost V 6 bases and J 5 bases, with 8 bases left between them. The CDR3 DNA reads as TGTGCCAGCAGCCCCCTAAACGAGCAGTACTTC. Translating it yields CASSPLNEQYF. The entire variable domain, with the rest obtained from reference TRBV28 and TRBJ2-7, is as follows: DVKVTQSSRYLVKRTGEKVFLECVQDMDHENMFWYRQDPGLGLRLIYFSYDVKMKEKGDIPEGYSVSREKKERFSLILESASTNQTSMYLCASSPLNEQYFGPGTRLTVT.

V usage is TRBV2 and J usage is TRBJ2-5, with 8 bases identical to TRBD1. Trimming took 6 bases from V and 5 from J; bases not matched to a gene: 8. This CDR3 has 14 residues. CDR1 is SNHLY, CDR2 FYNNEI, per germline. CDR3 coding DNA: TGTGCCAGCAGAGGTCAGGGGGCCGGGGAGACCCAGTACTTC. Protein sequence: CASRGQGAGETQYF. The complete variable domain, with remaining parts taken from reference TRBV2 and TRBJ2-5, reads EPEVTQTPSHQVTQMGQEVILRCVPISNHLYFYWYRQILGQKVEFLVSFYNNEISEKSEIFDDQFSVERPDGSNFTLKIRSTKLEDSAMYFCASRGQGAGETQYFGPGTRLLVL.

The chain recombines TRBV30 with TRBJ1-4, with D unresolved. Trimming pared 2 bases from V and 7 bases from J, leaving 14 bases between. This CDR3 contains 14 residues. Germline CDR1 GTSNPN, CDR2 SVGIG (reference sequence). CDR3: CAWSWASVGEKLFF. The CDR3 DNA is TGTGCCTGGAGTTGGGCGTCCGTTGGTGAAAAACTGTTTTTT.

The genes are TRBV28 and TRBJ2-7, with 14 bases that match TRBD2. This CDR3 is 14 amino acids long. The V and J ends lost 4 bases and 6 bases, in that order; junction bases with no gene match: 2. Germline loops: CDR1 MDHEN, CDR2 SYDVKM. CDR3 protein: CASSSGTSGSEQYF. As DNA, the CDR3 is TGTGCCAGCAGTTCGGGGACTAGCGGGAGCGAGCAGTACTTC.

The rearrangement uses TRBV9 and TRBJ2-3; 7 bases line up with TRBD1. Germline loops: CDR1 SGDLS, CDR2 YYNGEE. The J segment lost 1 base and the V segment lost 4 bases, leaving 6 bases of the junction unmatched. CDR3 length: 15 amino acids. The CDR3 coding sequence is TGTGCCAGCAGCTACCGACAGGGCGGCACAGATACGCAGTATTTT. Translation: CASSYRQGGTDTQYF.

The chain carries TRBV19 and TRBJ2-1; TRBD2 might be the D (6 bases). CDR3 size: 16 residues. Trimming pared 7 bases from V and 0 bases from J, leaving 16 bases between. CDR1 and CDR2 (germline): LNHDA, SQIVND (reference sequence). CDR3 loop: CASTPRGGISYNEQFF. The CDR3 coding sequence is TGTGCCAGTACCCCCCGCGGAGGGATCTCCTACAATGAGCAGTTCTTC.

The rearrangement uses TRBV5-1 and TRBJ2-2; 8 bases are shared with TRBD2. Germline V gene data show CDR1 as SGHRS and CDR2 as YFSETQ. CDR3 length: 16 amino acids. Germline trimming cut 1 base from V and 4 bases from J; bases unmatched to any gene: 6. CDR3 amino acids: CASSLFRGRSTGELFF. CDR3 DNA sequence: TGCGCCAGCAGCTTGTTTCGCGGGAGGTCCACCGGGGAGCTGTTTTTT.

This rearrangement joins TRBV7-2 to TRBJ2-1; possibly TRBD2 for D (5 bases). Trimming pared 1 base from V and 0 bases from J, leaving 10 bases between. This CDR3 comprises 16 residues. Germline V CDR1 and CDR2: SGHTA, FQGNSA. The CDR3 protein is CASSLVAGSSYNEQFF. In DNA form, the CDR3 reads TGTGCCAGCAGCTTAGTGGCGGGTAGCTCCTACAATGAGCAGTTCTTC.

This CDR3 reads CASSQSGDGGYGYTF. The CDR3, as DNA: TGCGCCAGCAGCCAATCAGGGGATGGGGGCTATGGCTACACCTTC. The V call is TRBV5-1, the J call TRBJ1-2; D perhaps matches TRBD1 (6 bases). The CDR3 sequence is 15 residues long. The germline CDR1 and CDR2 sequences are SGHRS and YFSETQ. The V end was cut by 4 bases, the J end by 4 bases, with 17 bases between.

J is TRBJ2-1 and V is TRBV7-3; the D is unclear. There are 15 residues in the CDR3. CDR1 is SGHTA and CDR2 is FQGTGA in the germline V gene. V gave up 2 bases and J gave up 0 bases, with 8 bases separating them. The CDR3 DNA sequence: TGTGCCAGCAGCTTAGACGTCACCTCCTACAATGAGCAGTTCTTC. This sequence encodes CASSLDVTSYNEQFF. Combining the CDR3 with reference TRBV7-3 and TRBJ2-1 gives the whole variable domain GAGVSQTPSNKVTEKGKYVELRCDPISGHTALYWYRQSLGQGPEFLIYFQGTGAADDSGLPNDRFFAVRPEGSVSTLKIQRTERGDSAVYLCASSLDVTSYNEQFFGPGTRLTVL.

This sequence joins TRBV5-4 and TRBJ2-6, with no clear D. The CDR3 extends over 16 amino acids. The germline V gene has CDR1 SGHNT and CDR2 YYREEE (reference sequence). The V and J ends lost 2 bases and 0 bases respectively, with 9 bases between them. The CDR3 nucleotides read TGTGCCAGCAGCTTAACAGCTAGCTCTGGGGCCAACGTCCTGACTTTC. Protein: CASSLTASSGANVLTF.

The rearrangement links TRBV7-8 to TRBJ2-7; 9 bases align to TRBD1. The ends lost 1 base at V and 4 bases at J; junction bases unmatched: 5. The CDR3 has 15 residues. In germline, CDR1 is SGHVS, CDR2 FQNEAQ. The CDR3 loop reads CASSLVGTGIYEQYF. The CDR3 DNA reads TGTGCCAGCAGCTTAGTAGGGACAGGGATTTACGAGCAGTACTTC.

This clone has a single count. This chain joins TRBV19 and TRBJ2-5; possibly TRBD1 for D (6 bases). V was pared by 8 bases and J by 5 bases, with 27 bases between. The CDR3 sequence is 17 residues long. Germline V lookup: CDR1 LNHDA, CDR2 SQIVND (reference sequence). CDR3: CASPLTQGTRISETQYF. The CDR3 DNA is TGTGCCAGTCCTCTCACCCAGGGGACCCGGATCTCGGAGACCCAGTACTTC.

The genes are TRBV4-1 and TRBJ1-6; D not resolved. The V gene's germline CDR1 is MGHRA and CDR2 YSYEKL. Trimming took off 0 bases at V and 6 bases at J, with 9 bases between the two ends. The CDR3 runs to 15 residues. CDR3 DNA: TGCGCCAGCAGCCAAGATCGGTACAGTAATTCACCCCTCCACTTT. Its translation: CASSQDRYSNSPLHF.

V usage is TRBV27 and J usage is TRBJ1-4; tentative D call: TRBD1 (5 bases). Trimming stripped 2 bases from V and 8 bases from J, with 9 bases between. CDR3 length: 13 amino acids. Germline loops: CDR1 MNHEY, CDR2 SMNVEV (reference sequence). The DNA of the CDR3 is TGTGCCAGCAGTTTACAGGGATGGGAAAAACTGTTTTTT. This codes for CASSLQGWEKLFF. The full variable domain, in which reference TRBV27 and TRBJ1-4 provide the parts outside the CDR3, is EAQVTQNPRYLITVTGKKLTVTCSQNMNHEYMSWYRQDPGLGLRQIYYSMNVEVTDKGDVPEGYKVSRKEKRNFPLILESPSPNQTSLYFCASSLQGWEKLFFGSGTQLSVL.

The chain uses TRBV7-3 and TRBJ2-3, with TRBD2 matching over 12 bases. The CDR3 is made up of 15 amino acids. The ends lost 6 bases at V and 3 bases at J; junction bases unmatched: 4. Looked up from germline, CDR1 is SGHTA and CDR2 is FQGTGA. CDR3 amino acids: CASSLAGGPTDTQYF. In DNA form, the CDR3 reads TGTGCCAGCAGTCTAGCGGGAGGGCCGACAGATACGCAGTATTTT. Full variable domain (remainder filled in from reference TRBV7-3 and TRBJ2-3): GAGVSQTPSNKVTEKGKYVELRCDPISGHTALYWYRQSLGQGPEFLIYFQGTGAADDSGLPNDRFFAVRPEGSVSTLKIQRTERGDSAVYLCASSLAGGPTDTQYFGPGTRLTVL.

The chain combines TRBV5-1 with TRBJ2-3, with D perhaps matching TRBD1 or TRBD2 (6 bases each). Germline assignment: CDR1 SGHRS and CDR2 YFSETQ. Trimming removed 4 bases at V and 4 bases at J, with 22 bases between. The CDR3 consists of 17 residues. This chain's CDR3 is CASSLRDAWGASDTQYF. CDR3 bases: TGCGCCAGCAGCCTACGCGATGCCTGGGGGGCTTCAGATACGCAGTATTTT.

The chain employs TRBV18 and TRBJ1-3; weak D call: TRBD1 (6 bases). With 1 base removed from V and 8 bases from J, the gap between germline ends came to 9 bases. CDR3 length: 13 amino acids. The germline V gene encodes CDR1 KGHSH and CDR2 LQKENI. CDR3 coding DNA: TGTGCCAGCTCACCACGTCCAGGGGACACCATATATTTT. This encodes CASSPRPGDTIYF.

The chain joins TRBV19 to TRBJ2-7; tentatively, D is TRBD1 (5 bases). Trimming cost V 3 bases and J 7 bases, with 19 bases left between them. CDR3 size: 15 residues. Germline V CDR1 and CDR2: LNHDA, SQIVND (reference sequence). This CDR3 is CASSMQGTGLGEQYF. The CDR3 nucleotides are TGTGCCAGTAGTATGCAGGGAACAGGTCTTGGTGAGCAGTACTTC.

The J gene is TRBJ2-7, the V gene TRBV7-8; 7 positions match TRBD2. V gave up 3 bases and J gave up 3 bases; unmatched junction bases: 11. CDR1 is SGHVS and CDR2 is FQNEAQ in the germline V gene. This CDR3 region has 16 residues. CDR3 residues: CASSFLGGEGDYEQYF. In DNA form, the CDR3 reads TGTGCCAGCAGCTTTTTAGGCGGGGAGGGTGACTACGAGCAGTACTTC.

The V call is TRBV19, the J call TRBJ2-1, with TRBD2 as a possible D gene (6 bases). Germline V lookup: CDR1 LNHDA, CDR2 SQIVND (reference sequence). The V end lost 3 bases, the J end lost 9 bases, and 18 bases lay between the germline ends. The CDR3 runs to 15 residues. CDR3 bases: TGTGCCAGTAGTATGGCGGGGACCTCGGGCAGTGAGCAGTTCTTC. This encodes CASSMAGTSGSEQFF.

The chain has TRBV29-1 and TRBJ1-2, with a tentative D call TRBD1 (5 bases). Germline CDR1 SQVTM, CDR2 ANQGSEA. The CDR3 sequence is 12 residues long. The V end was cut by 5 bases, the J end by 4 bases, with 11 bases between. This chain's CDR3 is CSVPGRRYGYTF. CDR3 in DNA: TGCAGCGTTCCGGGACGGCGCTATGGCTACACCTTC.

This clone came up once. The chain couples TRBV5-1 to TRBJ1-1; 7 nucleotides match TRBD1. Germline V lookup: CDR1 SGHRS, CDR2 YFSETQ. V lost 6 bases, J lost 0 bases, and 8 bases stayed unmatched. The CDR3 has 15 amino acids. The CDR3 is CASNNGDSLNTEAFF. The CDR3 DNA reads TGCGCCAGCAACAATGGGGACAGCTTGAACACTGAAGCTTTCTTT.

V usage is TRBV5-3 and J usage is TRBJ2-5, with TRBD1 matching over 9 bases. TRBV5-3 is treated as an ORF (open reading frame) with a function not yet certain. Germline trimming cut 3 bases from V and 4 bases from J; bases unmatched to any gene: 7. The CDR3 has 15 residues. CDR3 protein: CARSYPGTGSETQYF. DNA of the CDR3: TGTGCCAGAAGCTACCCCGGGACAGGGTCAGAGACCCAGTACTTC.

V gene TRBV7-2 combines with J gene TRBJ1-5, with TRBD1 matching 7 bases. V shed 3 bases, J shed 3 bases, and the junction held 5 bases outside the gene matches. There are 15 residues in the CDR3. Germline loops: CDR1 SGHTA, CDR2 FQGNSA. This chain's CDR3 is CASSFGGQPNQPQHF. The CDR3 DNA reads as TGTGCCAGCAGCTTCGGGGGACAGCCCAATCAGCCCCAGCATTTT.

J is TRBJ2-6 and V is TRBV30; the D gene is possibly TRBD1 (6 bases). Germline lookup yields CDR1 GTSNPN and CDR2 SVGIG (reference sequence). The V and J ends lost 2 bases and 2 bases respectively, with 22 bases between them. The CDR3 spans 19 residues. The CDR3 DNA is TGTGCCTGGAGTAGTGTTCGGACAGAAGAAAGGCCTGGGGCCAACGTCCTGACTTTC. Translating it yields CAWSSVRTEERPGANVLTF.